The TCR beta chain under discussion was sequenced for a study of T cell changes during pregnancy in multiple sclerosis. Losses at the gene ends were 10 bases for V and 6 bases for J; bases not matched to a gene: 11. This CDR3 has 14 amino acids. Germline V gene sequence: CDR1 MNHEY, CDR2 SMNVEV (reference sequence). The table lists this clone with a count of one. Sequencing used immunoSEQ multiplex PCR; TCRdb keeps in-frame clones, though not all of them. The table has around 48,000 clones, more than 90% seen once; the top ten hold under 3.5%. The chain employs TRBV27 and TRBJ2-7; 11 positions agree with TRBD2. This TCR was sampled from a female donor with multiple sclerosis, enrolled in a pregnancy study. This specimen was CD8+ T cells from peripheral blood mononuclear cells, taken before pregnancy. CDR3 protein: CATQTGLAGGEQYF. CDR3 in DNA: TGTGCCACCCAGACCGGGCTAGCGGGAGGCGAGCAGTACTTC.